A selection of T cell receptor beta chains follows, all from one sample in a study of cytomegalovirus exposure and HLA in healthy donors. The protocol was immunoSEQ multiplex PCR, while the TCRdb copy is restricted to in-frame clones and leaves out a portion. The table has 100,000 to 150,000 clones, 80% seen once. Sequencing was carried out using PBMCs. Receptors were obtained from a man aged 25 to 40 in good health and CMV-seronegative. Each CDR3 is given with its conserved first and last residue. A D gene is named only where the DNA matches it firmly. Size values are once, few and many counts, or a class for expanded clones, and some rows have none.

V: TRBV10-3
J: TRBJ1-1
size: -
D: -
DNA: TGTGCCATCAGCGGACTTCTCGGGGGCACTGAAGCTTTCTTT
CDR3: CAISGLLGGTEAFF

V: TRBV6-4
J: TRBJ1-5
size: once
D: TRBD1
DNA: TGTGCCAGCAGTGATCCCGACAGGGTCCTAGGTTATAGCAATCAGCCCCAGCATTTT
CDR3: CASSDPDRVLGYSNQPQHF

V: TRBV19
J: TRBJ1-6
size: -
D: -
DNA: TGTGCCAGTAGTATATCCGGGACAAGGCCCAATTCACCCCTCCACTTT
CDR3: CASSISGTRPNSPLHF

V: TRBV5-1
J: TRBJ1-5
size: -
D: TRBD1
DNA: TGCGCCAGCAGCCCCGGGGATCAGAGAGGGGGCTTGGAGCCCCAGCATTTT
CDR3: CASSPGDQRGGLEPQHF

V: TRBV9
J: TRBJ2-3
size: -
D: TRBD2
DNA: TGTGCCAGCAGCAAGACTAGCGGGGGGCGCACAGATACGCAGTATTTT
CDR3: CASSKTSGGRTDTQYF

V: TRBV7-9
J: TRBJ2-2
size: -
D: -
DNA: TGTGCCAGCAGCTTATCGGAGGGAATAAACACCGGGGAGCTGTTTTTT
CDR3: CASSLSEGINTGELFF

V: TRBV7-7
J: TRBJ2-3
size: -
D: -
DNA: TGTGCCAGCAGCCCCTCGAGCACAGATACGCAGTATTTT
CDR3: CASSPSSTDTQYF

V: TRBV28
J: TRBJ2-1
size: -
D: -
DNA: TGTGCCAGCCGAAGGACAGATTCCTACAATGAGCAGTTCTTC
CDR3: CASRRTDSYNEQFF

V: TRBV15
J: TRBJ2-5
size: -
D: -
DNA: TGTGCCACCAGCAGATCGACAGGTACAGGGACCCAGTACTTC
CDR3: CATSRSTGTGTQYF

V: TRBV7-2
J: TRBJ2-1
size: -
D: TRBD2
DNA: TGTGCCAGCAGCTTATCTCTCTCGCGGGGGGGACTCTACAATGAGCAGTTCTTC
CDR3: CASSLSLSRGGLYNEQFF

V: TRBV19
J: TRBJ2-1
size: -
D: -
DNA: TGTGCCAGTAGCCAGCAGGACAATGAGCAGTTCTTC
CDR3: CASSQQDNEQFF

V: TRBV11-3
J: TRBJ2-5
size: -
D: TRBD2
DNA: TGTGCCAGCAGCTTAACTAGCGGGACGCAAGAGGCCCAGTACTTC
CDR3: CASSLTSGTQEAQYF

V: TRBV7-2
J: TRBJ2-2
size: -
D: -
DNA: TGTGCCAGCAGCTCCCAACGGGGTGCCGGGGAGCTGTTTTTT
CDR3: CASSSQRGAGELFF

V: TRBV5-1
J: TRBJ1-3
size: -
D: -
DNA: TGCGCCAGCAGCTTGCAGGCAGCTGGAAACACCATATATTTT
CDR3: CASSLQAAGNTIYF

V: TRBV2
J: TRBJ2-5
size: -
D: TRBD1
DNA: TGTGCCAGCGGTCCAGGCAGGGGGCCCCAAGAGACCCAGTACTTC
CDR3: CASGPGRGPQETQYF

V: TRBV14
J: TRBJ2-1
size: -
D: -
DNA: TGTGCCAGCAGCCCGCGATCGGGGGGCCACTACAATGAGCAGTTCTTC
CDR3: CASSPRSGGHYNEQFF

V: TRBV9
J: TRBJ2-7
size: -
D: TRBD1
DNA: TGTGCCAGCAGCCTGGGGACAGTCTCCTACGAGCAGTACTTC
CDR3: CASSLGTVSYEQYF

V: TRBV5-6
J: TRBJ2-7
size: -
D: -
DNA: TGTGCCAGCAGCATTAAGGGTCAGGGGTGGTACGAGCAGTACTTC
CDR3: CASSIKGQGWYEQYF

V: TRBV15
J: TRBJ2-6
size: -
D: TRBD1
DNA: TGTGCCACCAGCACCCCCGGCAGGGGGTTTGGGGCCAACGGCCTGACTTTC
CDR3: CATSTPGRGFGANGLTF

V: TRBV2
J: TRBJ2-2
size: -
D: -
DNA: TGTGCCAGCAGTAAGATAACAGGGTCCGGGGAGCTGTTTTTT
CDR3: CASSKITGSGELFF

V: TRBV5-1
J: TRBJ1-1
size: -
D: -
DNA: TGCGCCAGCAGCCCGGCTGGGGGCGGCACTGAAGCTTTCTTT
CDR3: CASSPAGGGTEAFF

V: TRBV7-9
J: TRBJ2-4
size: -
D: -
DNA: TGTGCCAGCGCCGGAGTAAGGGCCAAAAACATTCAGTACTTC
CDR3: CASAGVRAKNIQYF

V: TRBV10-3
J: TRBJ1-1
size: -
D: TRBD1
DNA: TGTGCCATCAGTGAGTCAGGGGGCCTGAACACTGAAGCTTTCTTT
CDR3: CAISESGGLNTEAFF

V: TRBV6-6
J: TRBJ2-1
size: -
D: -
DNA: TGTGCCAGCAGTTACGGGCCCACATCGTTCTTC
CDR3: CASSYGPTSFF

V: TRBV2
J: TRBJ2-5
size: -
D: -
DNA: TGTGCCAGCAGTGGGAGATTCGGAGAGACCCAGTACTTC
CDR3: CASSGRFGETQYF

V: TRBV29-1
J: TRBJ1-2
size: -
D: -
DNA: TGCAGCGTGGAGGGGCGAAACTATGGCTACACCTTC
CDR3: CSVEGRNYGYTF

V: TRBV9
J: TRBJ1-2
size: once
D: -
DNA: TGTGCCAGTAGCCCGACCCCGGACAGTCATGGCTACACCTTC
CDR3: CASSPTPDSHGYTF

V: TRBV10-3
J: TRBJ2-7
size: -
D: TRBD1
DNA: TGTGCCATCACCCTTACCCGGGACAGCTACGAGCAGTACTTC
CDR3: CAITLTRDSYEQYF

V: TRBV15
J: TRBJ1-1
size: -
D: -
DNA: TGTGCCACCAGCAGGGGGGGGTGGAACACTGAAGCTTTCTTT
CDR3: CATSRGGWNTEAFF

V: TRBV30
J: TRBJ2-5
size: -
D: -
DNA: TGTGCCTGGACTCTAGGGGCACAAGAGACCCAGTACTTC
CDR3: CAWTLGAQETQYF

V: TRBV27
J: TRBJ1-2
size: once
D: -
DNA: TGTGCCAGCAGTCCACTCCATTCAGGGGCTGGCTACACCTTC
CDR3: CASSPLHSGAGYTF

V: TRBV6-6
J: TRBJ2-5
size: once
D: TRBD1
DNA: TGTGCCAGCACTTTACGACAGGGGACAACCGTGGAGACCCAGTACTTC
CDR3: CASTLRQGTTVETQYF

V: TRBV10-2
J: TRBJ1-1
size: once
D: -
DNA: TGCGCCAGCAGTGAGTCGACGTTCCCAGGGAGGCACACTGAAGCTTTCTTT
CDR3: CASSESTFPGRHTEAFF

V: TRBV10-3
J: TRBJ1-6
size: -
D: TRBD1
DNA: TGTGCCATCACGGATACAGGGGGACCGAATTCACCCCTCCACTTT
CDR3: CAITDTGGPNSPLHF

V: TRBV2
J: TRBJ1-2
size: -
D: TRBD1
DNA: TGTGCCAGCAATTCACCCTTGTCCGGGACAGGGGGCGGTGGCTACACCTTC
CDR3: CASNSPLSGTGGGGYTF

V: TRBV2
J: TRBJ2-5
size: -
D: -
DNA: TGTGCCAGCAGGAGAGAGACCCAGTACTTC
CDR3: CASRRETQYF

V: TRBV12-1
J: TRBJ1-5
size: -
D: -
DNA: TGTGCCAGCAGTACTAGGGACAGGGGCCCTAATCAGCCCCAGCATTTT
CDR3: CASSTRDRGPNQPQHF

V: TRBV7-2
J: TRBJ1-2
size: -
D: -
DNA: TGTGCCAGCAGCTTAGTGGTCGGAGGGCCTGGCTACACCTTC
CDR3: CASSLVVGGPGYTF

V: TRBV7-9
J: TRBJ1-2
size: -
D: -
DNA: TGTGCCAGCAGCTTAGCTGGGCAGTCTCGGGGCTACACCTTC
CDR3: CASSLAGQSRGYTF

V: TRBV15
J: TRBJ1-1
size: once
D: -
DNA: TGTGCCACCAGCAGAGCGAGCACTGAAGCTTTCTTT
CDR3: CATSRASTEAFF

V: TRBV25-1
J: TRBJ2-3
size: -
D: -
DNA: TGTGCCAGCAGGAAGGCAGGGGCAGATACGCAGTATTTT
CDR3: CASRKAGADTQYF

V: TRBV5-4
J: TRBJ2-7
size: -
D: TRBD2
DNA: TGTGCCAGCAGCTTGGGCGGGGAGGGCCCTACCTACGAGCAGTACTTC
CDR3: CASSLGGEGPTYEQYF

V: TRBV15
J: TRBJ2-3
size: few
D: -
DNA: TGTGCCACCAGCCCCTCCAAGCCAGATACGCAGTATTTT
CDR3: CATSPSKPDTQYF

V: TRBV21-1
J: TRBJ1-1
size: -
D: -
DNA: TGTGCCAGCGATGGACAGAGCCTGGAAGCTTTCTTT
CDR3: CASDGQSLEAFF

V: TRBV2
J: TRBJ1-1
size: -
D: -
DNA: TGTGCCAGCAGTGTGCCCAGGGGCCAGGTGGGCACTGAAGCTTTCTTT
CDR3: CASSVPRGQVGTEAFF

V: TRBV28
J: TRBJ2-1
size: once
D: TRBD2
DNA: TGTGCCAGCAGTCCAGCGGGGACCTCCTACAATGAGCAGTTCTTC
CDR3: CASSPAGTSYNEQFF